What follows are 14 T cell receptor beta chains derived from one specimen sequenced in a study of blood T cells in healthy people across ages. Combining a sample-barcoded 5' primer with a J-beta primer mix, a second PCR ran for roughly 7 to 12 cycles. TCRdb reprocessed the 5' RACE reads with MiXCR, giving one entry per CDR3 protein. The sample yields about 1.7 million distinct CDR3 sequences, under 30% seen once. Specimen: blood. The receptors here all came from a woman between 25 and 40 years old in good health.

Worth noting for this clonotype: Germline is not matched at one junction end, which may reflect a read error. The CDR3 loop reads CAGSTSPGRRNSYNEQFF. The CDR3 nucleotides are TGTGCCGGCAGCACCTCTCCTGGACGGAGAAACTCCTACAATGAGCAGTTCTTC. The V call is TRBV6-1, the J call TRBJ2-1; D remains ambiguous. This CDR3 contains 18 residues. CDR1 is MNHNS, CDR2 SASEGT, per germline.

The chain is built from TRBV20-1 and TRBJ1-2; 8 bases line up with TRBD1. The CDR3 extends over 17 amino acids. The V gene's germline CDR1 is DFQATT and CDR2 SNEGSKA (reference sequence). V was clipped by 5 bases and J by 4 bases; unmatched bases: 18. The CDR3 sequence is CSAPIFTGGLSLYGYTF. CDR3 DNA: TGCAGTGCTCCTATTTTCACAGGGGGTTTGAGCCTCTATGGCTACACCTTC.

The rearrangement joins TRBV29-1 to TRBJ2-1, with 8 nucleotides matching TRBD2. This CDR3 is 13 amino acids long. Trimming took 6 bases from V and 4 from J; bases not matched to a gene: 5. CDR1 is SQVTM, CDR2 ANQGSEA, per germline. The CDR3 protein is CSVATSAYNEQFF. In nucleotides, the CDR3 is TGCAGCGTCGCGACTAGCGCTTACAATGAGCAGTTCTTC.

V and J are TRBV30 and TRBJ1-2; maybe TRBD1 (5 bases). The CDR3 is made up of 15 amino acids. V was clipped by 2 bases and J by 2 bases, with 15 bases between them. Germline values: CDR1 GTSNPN, CDR2 SVGIG (reference sequence). Written as DNA, the CDR3 is TGTGCCTGGAGTTACGGGACCCAGGGCAACTATGGCTACACCTTC. Amino acid sequence: CAWSYGTQGNYGYTF.

The V and J genes are TRBV24-1 and TRBJ1-5, with D maybe TRBD1 (5 bases). This CDR3 contains 14 residues. Germline CDR1 KGHDR, CDR2 SFDVKD. V lost 9 bases to trimming and J lost 6 bases, with 17 bases between them. CDR3 bases: TGTGCCACCTGCAAAGGGGTCGGAAGTCAGCCCCAGCATTTT. Amino acid sequence: CATCKGVGSQPQHF.

This clonotype turned up a few times. Here the CDR3 DNA reads TGTGCCAGCAGCTTTTGGGGGGGCAGGGCGGAGGAGGACGAGCAGTTCTTC. Amino acid sequence: CASSFWGGRAEEDEQFF. This chain connects TRBV7-2 to TRBJ2-1; D perhaps matches TRBD2 (7 bases). The V gene lost 3 bases and the J gene lost 10 bases, with 25 bases spanning the gap. This CDR3 is built from 17 residues. Germline CDR1 is SGHTA and CDR2 is FQGNSA.

This clonotype came up a few times. The chain uses TRBV20-1 and TRBJ1-5; D might be TRBD1 (6 bases). The germline CDR1 and CDR2 sequences are DFQATT and SNEGSKA (reference sequence). Trimming shortened V by 5 bases and J by 3 bases, and 11 bases separated the two germline ends. The CDR3 length is 13 residues. CDR3 nucleotide sequence: TGCAGTGCTCAGAGACAGGTCAATCAGCCCCAGCATTTT. Its translation is CSAQRQVNQPQHF.

This clonotype was recorded a few times. The chain links TRBV20-1 to TRBJ2-3; 11 bases map to TRBD1. Per the germline V gene, CDR1 is DFQATT and CDR2 is SNEGSKA (reference sequence). Trimming removed 4 bases from V and 1 base from J; junction bases left unmatched: 10. The CDR3 consists of 17 residues. The CDR3 is CSAILGQGATGTDTQYF. The CDR3 coding sequence is TGCAGTGCTATCCTCGGACAGGGGGCGACGGGCACAGATACGCAGTATTTT.

The V call is TRBV4-1, the J call TRBJ2-7, with TRBD2 as a possible D gene (6 bases). Germline values: CDR1 MGHRA, CDR2 YSYEKL. The CDR3 loop spans 15 amino acids. V was shortened by 1 base and J by 1 base, with 11 bases between the two germline ends. As DNA, the CDR3 is TGCGCCAGCAGCCAAGGTCCGGGGGTTTCCTACGAGCAGTACTTC. Translation gives CASSQGPGVSYEQYF.

This clonotype has a count of ten or more. This clone may be a read error of a much larger clone one base away. J is TRBJ1-1 and V is TRBV11-2; D is ambiguous. Germline lookup yields CDR1 SGHAT and CDR2 FQNNGV. Trimming left V 1 base short and J 3 bases short, with 6 bases between. CDR3 size: 13 residues. CDR3 residues: CASSLGMDTEAFF. The CDR3, as DNA: TGTGCCAGCAGCTTAGGGATGGACACTGAAGCTTTCTTT. Combining the CDR3 with reference TRBV11-2 and TRBJ1-1 gives the whole variable domain EAGVAQSPRYKIIEKRQSVAFWCNPISGHATLYWYQQILGQGPKLLIQFQNNGVVDDSQLPKDRFSAERLKGVDSTLKIQPAKLEDSAVYLCASSLGMDTEAFFGQGTRLTVV.

This clonotype was picked up a small number of times. In nucleotides, the CDR3 is TGTGCCAGCAGCCTCCAACCGGGACAGGGGGCTTACGAGCAGTTCTTC. Residues: CASSLQPGQGAYEQFF. The rearrangement uses TRBV3-1 and TRBJ2-1; 12 nucleotides agree with TRBD1. There are 16 residues in the CDR3. V was pared by 4 bases and J by 10 bases, with 11 bases of the junction left unmatched. Germline values: CDR1 LGHDT, CDR2 YNNKEL (reference sequence).

This clonotype was detected ten times or more. This chain connects TRBV20-1 to TRBJ2-7; unclear D gene. Germline V gives CDR1 DFQATT, CDR2 SNEGSKA (reference sequence). With 3 bases removed from V and 5 bases from J, the gap between germline ends came to 8 bases. This CDR3 is 11 amino acids long. CDR3 in DNA: TGCAGTGCTAGGGACGTGGACGAGCAGTACTTC. Its protein product is CSARDVDEQYF.

The sample holds many counts of this clonotype. This chain uses TRBV6-4 with TRBJ2-7; D is perhaps TRBD1 (5 bases). The V gene lost 0 bases and the J gene lost 1 base, with 13 bases spanning the gap. Germline V gives CDR1 MRHNA, CDR2 SNTAGT. The CDR3 length is 16 residues. CDR3 amino acids: CASSDSGVRDSYEQYF. The CDR3 DNA sequence: TGTGCCAGCAGTGACTCAGGGGTTCGCGATTCCTACGAGCAGTACTTC.

This chain uses TRBV12-5 with TRBJ2-1; 7 bases line up with TRBD1. V trimming: 3 bases; J trimming: 6 bases; junction bases outside the gene matches: 14. CDR1 and CDR2 from the germline V gene are LGHNT and FRNRAP. The CDR3 covers 17 residues. CDR3 loop: CASGFQTGSARSNEQFF. DNA for the CDR3: TGTGCTAGTGGTTTTCAGACAGGGTCTGCACGTAGCAATGAGCAGTTCTTC.